A single sample is the source of the 24 T cell receptor beta chains below, sequenced in a study of shared clonotypes between healthy human individuals. Profiled with immunoSEQ multiplex PCR; TCRdb holds only in-frame clones, not every one. The repertoire consists of 600,000 to 750,000 clones, with 72% occurring once and the leading ten covering around 2%. What was sequenced was memory CD4+ T cells sorted from blood. The subset was: CD45RA-negative fraction. The receptors derive from a woman aged 25 to 39 in good health.

This clone was counted at least ten times. The V gene is TRBV19, the J gene TRBJ1-5; 11 bases map to TRBD1. The CDR3 length is 14 residues. Germline assignment: CDR1 LNHDA and CDR2 SQIVND (reference sequence). The trim removed 10 bases at V and 5 bases at J, leaving 7 bases unmatched. CDR3: CATGTGGEDQPQHF. The CDR3 nucleotides read TGTGCCACCGGGACAGGGGGGGAAGATCAGCCCCAGCATTTT.

The chain joins TRBV7-2 to TRBJ2-5; TRBD2 is a possible D gene (6 bases). Germline CDR1 is SGHTA and CDR2 is FQGNSA. The V and J ends lost 5 bases and 5 bases respectively, with 15 bases between them. The CDR3 is made up of 14 amino acids. The CDR3 DNA reads TGTGCCAGCAGCATGTGGGACGGGAGCGAGACCCAGTACTTC. Its protein is CASSMWDGSETQYF.

This sequence joins TRBV7-9 and TRBJ2-7; no clear D. This CDR3 has 13 residues. Trimming removed 1 base from V and 11 bases from J, with 15 bases in between. Germline CDR1 SEHNR, CDR2 FQNEAQ (reference sequence). The CDR3, as DNA: TGTGCCAGCAGCTTAGGGGTAGGTGTGTCGGAGTACTTC. It yields the protein CASSLGVGVSEYF.

The J gene is TRBJ2-1, the V gene TRBV2; no firm D call. V shed 6 bases and J shed 7 bases, with 13 bases lying between them. This CDR3 contains 13 residues. CDR1 and CDR2 (germline): SNHLY, FYNNEI. The CDR3 DNA reads TGTGCCAGCAGCACGCTTAGAGGTAATGAGCAGTTCTTC. It yields the protein CASSTLRGNEQFF.

A few counts support this clone. This chain connects TRBV6-6 to TRBJ2-3, with D perhaps matching TRBD2 (6 bases). Germline V gene lookup returns CDR1 MNHNY and CDR2 SVGAGI (reference sequence). The V end was cut by 2 bases, the J end by 0 bases, with 12 bases between. This CDR3 is built from 16 residues. CDR3 amino acids: CASSYGSGTSTDTQYF. In DNA, the CDR3 is TGTGCCAGCAGTTACGGTAGCGGAACGAGCACAGATACGCAGTATTTT.

This chain's CDR3 is CSARDLGPQHF. CDR3 nucleotides: TGCAGTGCTAGAGATCTGGGGCCCCAGCATTTT. The chain employs TRBV20-1 and TRBJ1-5; no reliable D call. CDR1 is DFQATT, CDR2 SNEGSKA, per germline (reference sequence). This CDR3 is 11 amino acids long. The V end was cut by 0 bases, the J end by 9 bases, with 6 bases between.

This clone was detected a few times. The rearrangement uses TRBV7-8 and TRBJ2-5; D gene ambiguous. Germline CDR1 reads SGHVS; CDR2 reads FQNEAQ. V dropped 0 bases and J dropped 5 bases, with 16 bases sitting between them. This CDR3 spans 16 amino acids. CDR3 in DNA: TGTGCCAGCAGCTTAGCGGGTGGTGGTAGGTCCGAGACCCAGTACTTC. Translated, it gives CASSLAGGGRSETQYF.

The chain carries TRBV6-5 and TRBJ1-2, with a tentative D call TRBD1 (6 bases). CDR3 length: 14 residues. Trimming removed 7 bases from V and 6 bases from J, with 18 bases in between. Germline CDR1 and CDR2: MNHEY and SVGAGI. CDR3 DNA: TGTGCCAGCATAGATTCCGTGGGGGCGAATGGCTACACCTTC. It codes for CASIDSVGANGYTF.

CDR3 residues: CASSSWTGREDIQYF. DNA for the CDR3: TGTGCCAGCAGCTCCTGGACAGGGAGGGAGGACATTCAGTACTTC. J is TRBJ2-4 and V is TRBV27, with a tentative D call TRBD1 (8 bases). Germline lookup yields CDR1 MNHEY and CDR2 SMNVEV (reference sequence). Trimming pared 6 bases from V and 8 bases from J, leaving 20 bases between. CDR3 length: 15 residues.

In this sample, this clone turned up once. The V gene is TRBV9, the J gene TRBJ2-1, with unresolved D. This CDR3 spans 15 amino acids. Trimming pared 4 bases from V and 2 bases from J, leaving 13 bases between. Germline V gene lookup returns CDR1 SGDLS and CDR2 YYNGEE. The CDR3 loop is CASSLIVGTYNEQFF. As DNA, the CDR3 is TGTGCCAGCAGCTTAATAGTGGGAACCTACAATGAGCAGTTCTTC.

This chain connects TRBV25-1 to TRBJ2-5, with TRBD2 matching 12 bases. After removal of 5 bases from V and 4 bases from J, the junction contained 8 bases not matched to a gene. This CDR3 region has 16 residues. Germline CDR1 and CDR2: MGHDK and SYGVNS. This chain's CDR3 is CASSYRLAGVGETQYF. DNA of the CDR3: TGTGCCAGCAGTTACAGACTAGCGGGAGTGGGAGAGACCCAGTACTTC. Full variable domain (missing parts from reference TRBV25-1 and TRBJ2-5): EADIYQTPRYLVIGTGKKITLECSQTMGHDKMYWYQQDPGMELHLIHYSYGVNSTEKGDLSSESTVSRIRTEHFPLTLESARPSHTSQYLCASSYRLAGVGETQYFGPGTRLLVL.

For this clone: Other DNA sequences from this sample encode an identical CDR3 as well. J is TRBJ2-7 and V is TRBV5-4, with 8 bases identical to TRBD1. Germline assignment: CDR1 SGHNT and CDR2 YYREEE (reference sequence). There are 13 residues in the CDR3. Trimming cost V 0 bases and J 4 bases; bases outside gene matches: 0. The CDR3 DNA is TGTGCCAGCAGCTTGGGGACAGGGTACGAGCAGTACTTC. It specifies CASSLGTGYEQYF.

The DNA for the CDR3 is TGTGCCAGCAGTTCCTTCAAGCTCTCTGGAAACACCATATATTTT. Its protein product is CASSSFKLSGNTIYF. The gene calls are TRBV6-6 and TRBJ1-3, with D unresolved. This CDR3 is built from 15 residues. Trimming removed 4 bases from V and 0 bases from J, with 10 bases in between. Germline V lookup: CDR1 MNHNY, CDR2 SVGAGI (reference sequence).

This sequence joins TRBV4-1 and TRBJ2-5; no firm D call. Trimming left V 0 bases short and J 1 base short, with 3 bases between. The CDR3 length is 13 residues. CDR1 is MGHRA and CDR2 is YSYEKL in the germline V gene. The CDR3, as DNA: TGCGCCAGCAGCCAAGATCCCCAAGAGACCCAGTACTTC. This translates into CASSQDPQETQYF.

V usage is TRBV5-1 and J usage is TRBJ2-2; D is uncertain. With 0 bases removed from V and 7 bases from J, the gap between germline ends came to 4 bases. The CDR3 has 12 residues. Germline V lookup: CDR1 SGHRS, CDR2 YFSETQ. The CDR3 nucleotides are TGCGCCAGCAGCTTGGTCATCGGGGAGCTGTTTTTT. Translation: CASSLVIGELFF.

This rearrangement joins TRBV6-4 to TRBJ2-3, with 11 bases identical to TRBD1. With 10 bases clipped from V and 2 bases from J, the junction kept 14 bases outside the gene matches. The CDR3 consists of 17 residues. Germline V lookup: CDR1 MRHNA, CDR2 SNTAGT. The CDR3 region has the DNA TGTGCCACCACACTAGGACAGGGGGCTCCACACACAGATACGCAGTATTTT. This gives the protein CATTLGQGAPHTDTQYF.

This clone was counted at least ten times. The chain is built from TRBV6-6 and TRBJ1-5; D uncertain. The CDR3 extends over 14 amino acids. Per the germline V gene, CDR1 is MNHNY and CDR2 is SVGAGI (reference sequence). V lost 2 bases to trimming and J lost 7 bases, with 12 bases between them. The chain's CDR3 is CASSYTDSLQPQHF. The DNA for the CDR3 is TGTGCCAGCAGTTACACGGACTCTTTACAGCCCCAGCATTTT.

This clone was seen a handful of times. Within the sample, other DNA sequences also encode this same CDR3. The chain combines TRBV11-2 with TRBJ1-1; TRBD1 matches at 7 bases. V was pared by 2 bases and J by 5 bases, with 5 bases of the junction left unmatched. This CDR3 contains 14 residues. Germline CDR1 reads SGHAT; CDR2 reads FQNNGV. CDR3 nucleotide sequence: TGTGCCAGCAGCTTACAGGGGGTTAGTACTGAAGCTTTCTTT. It codes for CASSLQGVSTEAFF.

V usage is TRBV29-1 and J usage is TRBJ2-3, with 9 bases lining up with TRBD2. Germline CDR1 is SQVTM and CDR2 is ANQGSEA. J lost 0 bases, V lost 0 bases, and 4 bases had no gene match. This CDR3 has 16 residues. CDR3 residues: CSVEDRREGSTDTQYF. CDR3 DNA: TGCAGCGTTGAAGACCGGCGGGAGGGAAGCACAGATACGCAGTATTTT.

The chain has TRBV27 and TRBJ2-7; 11 bases are shared with TRBD2. J was trimmed by 0 bases and V by 4 bases; bases with no gene match: 8. The CDR3 spans 17 residues. CDR1 and CDR2 (germline): MNHEY, SMNVEV (reference sequence). CDR3 in amino acids: CASSSHWTSGFSYEQYF. CDR3 nucleotides: TGTGCCAGCAGTTCTCACTGGACTAGCGGGTTCTCCTACGAGCAGTACTTC.

This clone was observed a handful of times. The CDR3 loop reads CASSVAWGVSNEQFF. CDR3 in DNA: TGTGCCAGCAGCGTAGCCTGGGGAGTTAGTAATGAGCAGTTCTTC. The chain recombines TRBV9 with TRBJ2-1, with D perhaps TRBD2 (5 bases). V was trimmed by 0 bases and J by 7 bases, leaving 14 bases between them. Germline V gene data show CDR1 as SGDLS and CDR2 as YYNGEE. The CDR3 covers 15 residues.

The chain couples TRBV6-6 to TRBJ2-7; D remains unclear. This CDR3 contains 13 residues. In germline, CDR1 is MNHNY, CDR2 SVGAGI (reference sequence). Trimming took off 2 bases at V and 4 bases at J, with 9 bases between the two ends. The CDR3 protein is CASSYQTVYEQYF. The DNA for the CDR3 is TGTGCCAGCAGTTACCAAACAGTGTACGAGCAGTACTTC.

This chain joins TRBV7-3 and TRBJ2-6; D uncertain. Germline V gives CDR1 SGHTA, CDR2 FQGTGA. CDR3 size: 15 residues. Trimming pared 5 bases from V and 2 bases from J, leaving 10 bases between. Here the CDR3 reads CASSPSSAGANVLTF. CDR3 DNA sequence: TGTGCCAGCAGCCCATCGTCGGCTGGGGCCAACGTCCTGACTTTC.

This clone came up a few times. This sample includes further DNA sequences coding for the same CDR3. V usage is TRBV5-1 and J usage is TRBJ1-1; tentatively, D is TRBD1 (5 bases). Trimming took off 5 bases at V and 3 bases at J, with 14 bases between the two ends. The germline V gene encodes CDR1 SGHRS and CDR2 YFSETQ. CDR3 length: 14 residues. The CDR3 protein is CASSGGGGDTEAFF. CDR3 bases: TGCGCCAGCAGTGGGGGTGGTGGAGACACTGAAGCTTTCTTT.